This record covers a single T cell receptor (beta chain). Its antigen is not yet known. Per-base quality was not reported, and no clone a single base away is much larger than it. The cohort was made up of about 610 healthy bone marrow donors. At the time of sampling, all cohort members were nominally healthy, though unrecorded immune exposures were likely present. The donor tested CMV seropositive, placing the donor among the 289 seropositive members of the cohort. A peripheral blood sample was provided by each donor, and peripheral blood mononuclear cells were used for TCR beta sequencing. The Qiagen DNeasy Blood Extraction Kit was used to extract genomic DNA from the blood cell samples. Ends trimmed: V by 0 bases, J by 4 bases; bases unmatched to a gene: 8. Sequences LGHNA (CDR1) and YSLEER (CDR2) are obtained from the germline V gene. Including cysteine and phenylalanine, the CDR3 has 17 amino acids. Only the CDR3 region is kept as DNA, spanning 51 bases read in frame from base 1.

The data derive from a study of cytomegalovirus exposure and HLA in healthy donors listed by TCRdb under 2017. At the level of the whole study: In an earlier analysis of fewer than 750 of the donors, 250 to 350 Gb of sequence data and 90 million to 130 million unique TCR beta sequences from 150 million to 200 million T cells were reported. An earlier analysis of around 580 of the donors used high-throughput TCR beta sequencing to judge whether each TCR beta V gene segment behaved as functional or pseudogenic. The study combined high-throughput TCR immunosequencing, statistical association of individual TCRs with disease status, and machine learning to predict cytomegalovirus infection status. A separate validation cohort of roughly 130 different subjects was used in addition to the approximately 610-subject first cohort. In a later analysis, previously published TCR beta repertoires from 670 or so donors were re-analyzed and high-resolution HLA genotyping was added so that TCR occurrence patterns could be studied. Among roughly 400 genotyped donors of the cohort, an average of approximately 240,000 unique TCR beta nucleotide sequences were sequenced per donor, roughly 20% of them non-productive. Donor age, sex, ethnicity and CMV serostatus were compiled alongside the repertoire data. Because of strong linkage in the cohort, roughly five DR-DQ haplotypes were treated as single units for association and clustering. HLA typing covered class I and class II loci at four-digit resolution. Of the roughly 400 genotyped donors, 65% to 90% were placed in the genetic ancestry cluster associated with self-reported Caucasian donors. Roughly 300 gigabases of sequencing data and 91 million or so unique TCR sequences made up an early release that covered around 640 HLA-typed donors. The later analysis used no new phenotypic data to find candidate immune exposures, relying instead on TCR beta sequences and their occurrence across donors. Genome-wide SNP genotypes for about 60% of the roughly 670 donors were used in a later genetic analysis, which treated that subset as a discovery cohort. Typing coverage varied by locus: roughly 629-630 donors for A, B, C, DRB1 and DQB1; 500 to 550 for DQA1; approximately 570 for DPA1; more than 450 for DPB1. All discovery cohort repertoires had been generated using a single sequencing platform. The study used immunosequencing to profile the T cell repertoires of approximately 630 subjects and linked those repertoires to cytomegalovirus serostatus. The study aimed to test whether signatures of past pathogen exposure could be identified by cataloging public T cell receptors. Results the study describes overall, beyond this receptor: Only TCR beta chains were sequenced in this cohort, and the absence of alpha or paired-chain data limited detectable features. In a later analysis, 15,000 to 20,000 TCR beta sequences were associated with specific HLA alleles at a false discovery rate of 0.05. Roughly uniform sequencing depth across donors was assumed in presence/absence analyses, although this assumption may not hold. A later analysis found that TCR association rates varied across HLA loci, with DRB1 alleles showing the most associated TCRs and HLA-C alleles the fewest. A later analysis reported that several top co-occurrence clusters appeared linked to parvovirus B19, influenza, CMV and Epstein-Barr virus. Across donors, most TCR sequences were observed very rarely, whereas some public TCRs were present in many individuals. Some IMGT-functional V segments, including TRBV6-2 and TRBV6-3, could not be told apart with the 87-base-pair reads, so those segments were excluded. When HLA alleles, especially DR and DQ, strongly co-occurred, TCR associations were difficult to assign to individual alleles. A later analysis found that most CMV-associated TCR beta chains appeared HLA-restricted, with HLA associations seemingly driven largely by CMV exposure. Correlated functional status among segregating V segments might be attributable to linkage disequilibrium, but an unknown experimental factor could not be ruled out. It was suggested by the authors that the approach could potentially be generalized to other disease states and immunological phenotypes. Broadly in line with IMGT annotations, most TCR beta V segments showed up in productive rearrangements about 90% or about 30% of the time in an earlier analysis of approximately 600 of the donors. The study listed 164 TCR beta chains as associated with cytomegalovirus. A cluster of highly shared sequence variants was judged likely to be a technical artifact of the sequencing pipeline. Because counts were too low, seventeen rarely observed V segments, including chromosome 9 orphons, were excluded from the earlier analysis of under 650 of the donors. A few of the identified cytomegalovirus-associated TCR beta chains were confirmed in vitro to be specific for cytomegalovirus antigens. In a later genetic analysis, fewer N-insertions in productive TCRs were reported among donors in an Asian-associated ancestry cluster than the roughly 670-donor mean. A further reported finding was that TCR beta sequences accurately predicted the HLA-A and HLA-B alleles for most subjects in the first cohort. Because HLA typing was unavailable for some donors at each locus, only the typed subset was used in association tests. A later analysis found that HLA-associated TCR beta chains were more clonally expanded and had lower generation probabilities than equally common non-associated chains. Immune exposure information for the cohort was limited to CMV serostatus. The classifier was reported to diagnose cytomegalovirus status with high specificity and sensitivity in both the original cohort and the validation cohort. An association between a missense DCLRE1C variant and V-gene and J-gene trimming of TCR beta chains was found in a later genetic analysis and replicated in an independent cohort.

Libraries were constructed by the immunoSEQ multiplex PCR assay. A mixture of 60 forward primers for TCR Vbeta segments and 13 reverse primers for TCR Jbeta segments was used in the multiplex PCR. The CDR3 region of rearranged TCR beta genes was amplified from genomic DNA with a multiplex PCR assay. The amplified TCR beta libraries were sequenced on the Illumina HiSeq System as 87-base-pair reads. The study's own analysis went as follows. A later analysis tallied tens of millions of unique TCR beta chains across the 640 or so repertoires, and some 10 million of those chains were shared by two or more donors. A nearest-neighbor algorithm error-corrected the raw reads and collapsed the reads into unique sequences, merging closely related sequences to remove PCR and sequencing errors. To assign V, D and J gene segments, CDR3 sequences were aligned to IMGT reference sequences. For a sequence to be retained, a match of at least six nucleotides to both a V gene segment and a J gene segment was required. A rearrangement counted as productive if the CDR3 had no stop codons and remained in frame with V and J, and every other rearrangement counted as non-productive. Following IMGT convention, CDR3 was defined as the stretch from the second conserved V-encoded cysteine up to the conserved J-encoded phenylalanine. The earlier analysis of a few hundred of the donors excluded any sequence lacking an unambiguous match to a single V gene segment. In an earlier analysis of 587 of the donors, V segments were called functional above 56.7% productive rearrangements and were called segregating when the between-donor standard deviation exceeded 5%. A statistical classification framework was developed to diagnose cytomegalovirus status using the catalog of TCR beta chain sequences. A later analysis assigned V and J genes by comparing TCR nucleotide sequences with IMGT/GENE-DB human TR gene sequences. A later analysis assigned CDR3 sequences and most-parsimonious VDJ recombination scenarios with the TCRdist pipeline. A later analysis defined each TCR beta chain by its CDR3 amino acid sequence plus V-gene family, and excluded reads lacking a unique V-gene family. As a way to deal with suspected cross-contamination and a sequencing artifact, a later analysis dropped hundreds of nucleotide sequences that were highly shared and had low generation probability. In a later analysis, a clonal expansion index was calculated for each public chain from normalized within-repertoire ranks of inferred template counts. In a later analysis, generation probabilities were computed with a VDJ recombination model fitted to out-of-frame rearrangements, and the resulting probabilities were checked against IGoR. A later analysis scored TCR-TCR, TCR-HLA and TCR-CMV co-occurrence with hypergeometric tests, applying a repertoire-size bias correction to TCR pairs. A later analysis estimated false discovery rates by permuting HLA or CMV assignments 20 times. In a later analysis, co-occurring TCRs were grouped using DBSCAN, with TCRdist sequence similarity added in when clustering inside HLA-allele-positive subsets. Co-occurrence clustering excluded repertoires with fewer than 30,000 or more than 120,000 public chains, plus five with anomalous nucleotide sharing. TCRdb took over this immuneACCESS table, retaining in-frame rearrangements with V and J assigned. Such tables are incomplete; in checked studies, under half of the missing clones stem from an unresolved V gene, and the remainder is unexplained. V and J calls plus clone size are reproduced from that table; the DNA served to infer D and trimming. This sample comprises about 120,000 clones, approximately 72% of them detected only once. The top ten clones comprise about 8.2% of the sample.

The source of this sequence is a woman in her forties in good health and CMV-seropositive. The sequenced sample consisted of PBMCs. The V and J segments used are TRBV4-3 and TRBJ2-3; TRBD2 aligns with 9 central bases. The CDR3 in this case is CASSQDGGGAGSDTQYF. The sequenced DNA is TGCGCCAGCAGCCAAGATGGCGGGGGGGCCGGTTCAGATACGCAGTATTTT.